The present TCR beta chain was sequenced within a study of cytomegalovirus exposure and HLA in healthy donors. Across the whole study: An analysis done earlier identified approximately 120 million unique TCR beta sequences from 190 million or so T cells.

Per germline, CDR1 SGDLS and CDR2 YYNGEE. V was shortened by 0 bases and J by 0 bases, with 10 bases between the two germline ends. The CDR3 has 16 amino acids. Primers included in the PCR were 60 Vbeta and 13 Jbeta primers. Produced via immunoSEQ multiplex PCR; TCRdb's table is partial and in-frame only. Altogether 90,000 to 100,000 clones are present, about 70% being singletons, with the ten largest covering about 1.2%. The sample taken for sequencing was PBMCs. The chain links TRBV9 to TRBJ1-3; D not resolved. The sequence came from a female donor in good health and CMV-seronegative. The CDR3, as DNA: TGTGCCAGCAGCGTAGGGGAGGCCTACTCTGGAAACACCATATATTTT. Amino acid sequence: CASSVGEAYSGNTIYF.